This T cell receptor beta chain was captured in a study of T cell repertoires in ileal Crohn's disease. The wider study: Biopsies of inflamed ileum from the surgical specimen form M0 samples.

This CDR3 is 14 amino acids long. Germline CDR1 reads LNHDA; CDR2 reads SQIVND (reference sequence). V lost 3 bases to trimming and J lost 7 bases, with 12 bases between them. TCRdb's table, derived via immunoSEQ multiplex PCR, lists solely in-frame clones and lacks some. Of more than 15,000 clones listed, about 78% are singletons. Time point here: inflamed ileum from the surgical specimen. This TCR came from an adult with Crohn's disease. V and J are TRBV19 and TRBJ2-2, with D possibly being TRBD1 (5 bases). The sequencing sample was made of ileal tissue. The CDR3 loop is CASSIQGGNGELFF. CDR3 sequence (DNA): TGTGCCAGTAGTATCCAGGGTGGTAACGGGGAGCTGTTTTTT.